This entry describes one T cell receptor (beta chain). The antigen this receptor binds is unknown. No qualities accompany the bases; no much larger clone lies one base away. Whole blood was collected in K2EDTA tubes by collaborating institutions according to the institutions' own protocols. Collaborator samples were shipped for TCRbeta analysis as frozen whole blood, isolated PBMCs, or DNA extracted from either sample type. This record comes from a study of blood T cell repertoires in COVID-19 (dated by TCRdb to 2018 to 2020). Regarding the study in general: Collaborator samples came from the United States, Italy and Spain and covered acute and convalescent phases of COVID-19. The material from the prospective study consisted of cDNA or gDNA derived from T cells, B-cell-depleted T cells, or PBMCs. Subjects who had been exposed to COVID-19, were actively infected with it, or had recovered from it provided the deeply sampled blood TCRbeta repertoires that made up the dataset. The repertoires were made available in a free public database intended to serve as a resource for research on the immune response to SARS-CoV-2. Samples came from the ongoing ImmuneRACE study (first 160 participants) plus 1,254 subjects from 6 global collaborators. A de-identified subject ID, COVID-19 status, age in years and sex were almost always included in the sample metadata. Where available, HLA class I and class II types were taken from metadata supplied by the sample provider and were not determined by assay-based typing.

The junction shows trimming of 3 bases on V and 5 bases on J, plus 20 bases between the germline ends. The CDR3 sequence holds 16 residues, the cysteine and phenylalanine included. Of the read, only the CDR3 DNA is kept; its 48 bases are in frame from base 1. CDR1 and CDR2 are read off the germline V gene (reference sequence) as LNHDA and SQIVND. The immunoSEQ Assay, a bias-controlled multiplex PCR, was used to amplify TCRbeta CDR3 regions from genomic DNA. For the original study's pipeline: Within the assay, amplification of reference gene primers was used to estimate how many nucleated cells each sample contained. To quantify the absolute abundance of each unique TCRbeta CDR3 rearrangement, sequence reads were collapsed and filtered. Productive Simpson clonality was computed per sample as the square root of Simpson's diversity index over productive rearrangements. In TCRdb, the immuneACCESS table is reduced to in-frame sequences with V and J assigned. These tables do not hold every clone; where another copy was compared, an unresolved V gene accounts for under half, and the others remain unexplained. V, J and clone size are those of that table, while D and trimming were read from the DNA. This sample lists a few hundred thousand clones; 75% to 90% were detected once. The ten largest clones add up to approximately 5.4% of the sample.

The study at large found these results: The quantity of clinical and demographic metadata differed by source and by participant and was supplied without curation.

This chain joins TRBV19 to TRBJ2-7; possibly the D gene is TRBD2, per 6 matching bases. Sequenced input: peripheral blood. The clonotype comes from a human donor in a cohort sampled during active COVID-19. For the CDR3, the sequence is CASSMATGRGSDEQYF. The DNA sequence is TGTGCCAGTAGTATGGCAACGGGACGGGGGTCGGACGAGCAGTACTTC.